Below, 19 T cell receptor beta chains from the same sample are listed, as sequenced in a study of vaccination and CD4 T cells after COVID-19. The antigens for these receptors are not known. Sequencing of DNA taken from cultured CD4+ T cells relied on the Oncomine TCR Beta short-read assay. TCRdb reanalysed the PCR reads using MiXCR and keeps one entry per CDR3 protein. This table has a few thousand distinct CDR3 sequences, 27% appearing once. Treatment denoted: roughly ten-day PBMC culture with coronavirus spike peptide pools or control peptides (ViraFEST assay). Researchers collected the unexposed donor's CD4+ T cells before the COVID-19 pandemic (2011-2018). Sequencing used CD4+ T cells from blood, cultured in vitro. The receptors originated from a human donor in good health.

This clonotype was seen a few times. CDR3 bases: TGTGCCAGCAGCCTACAGGAGGGTGAAGCTTTCTTT. Its protein product is CASSLQEGEAFF. The rearrangement links TRBV11-2 to TRBJ1-1, with a tentative D call TRBD1 (5 bases). CDR3 length: 12 residues. The V end lost 5 bases, the J end lost 7 bases, and 11 bases lay between the germline ends. The germline gives CDR1 SGHAT, CDR2 FQNNGV.

This clonotype has more than one count but fewer than ten. The chain employs TRBV28 and TRBJ1-2, with D tentatively TRBD1 (5 bases). The germline V gene has CDR1 MDHEN and CDR2 SYDVKM. V lost 2 bases and J lost 2, with 15 bases in between. This CDR3 spans 16 amino acids. This CDR3 is CASSLPHLTVNYGYTF. CDR3 in DNA: TGTGCCAGCAGTTTACCCCACCTGACAGTAAACTATGGCTACACCTTC.

By proportion, this clonotype is medium-sized. The V gene is TRBV20-1, the J gene TRBJ1-5; TRBD1 matches 7 bases. The CDR3 has 15 amino acids. The trim removed 3 bases at V and 3 bases at J, leaving 8 bases unmatched. The germline V gene has CDR1 DFQATT and CDR2 SNEGSKA (reference sequence). CDR3 amino acids: CSASSGQAHNQPQHF. The CDR3, as DNA: TGCAGTGCTAGTTCCGGACAGGCTCACAATCAGCCCCAGCATTTT.

A few counts support this clonotype. V is TRBV20-1 and J is TRBJ1-6; D remains unclear. This CDR3 contains 15 residues. Germline-derived CDR1 and CDR2 are DFQATT and SNEGSKA (reference sequence). V lost 0 bases to trimming and J lost 0 bases, with 6 bases between them. The DNA for the CDR3 is TGCAGTGCTAGAGAGGGGAGCTCCTATAATTCACCCCTCCACTTT. Encoded protein: CSAREGSSYNSPLHF.

This clonotype came up a few times. V and J are TRBV11-2 and TRBJ2-5, with unresolved D. In germline, CDR1 is SGHAT, CDR2 FQNNGV. This CDR3 is 12 amino acids long. Trimming stripped 0 bases from V and 5 bases from J, with 4 bases between. The CDR3 sequence is CASSLDRETQYF. For the CDR3, the DNA is TGTGCCAGCAGCTTAGATCGGGAGACCCAGTACTTC.

The chain's CDR3 is CASSFMANTEAFF. In DNA form, the CDR3 reads TGCGCCAGCAGCTTTATGGCGAACACTGAAGCTTTCTTT. The chain recombines TRBV5-1 with TRBJ1-1; D gene uncertain. Trimming left V 2 bases short and J 1 base short, with 6 bases between. CDR1 is SGHRS and CDR2 is YFSETQ in the germline V gene. The CDR3 runs to 13 residues.

In the case of this clonotype: Since the CDR3 does not end with the conserved phenylalanine or tryptophan, this likely comes from a read error. The rearrangement joins TRBV7-2 to TRBJ2-7; D gene unclear. From germline, CDR1 is SGHTA and CDR2 FQGNSA. The CDR3 totals 13 residues. The germline V and J ends were trimmed by 1 base and 7 bases, with 11 bases remaining between them. In DNA form, the CDR3 reads TGTGCCAGCAGCTTAGTAGGTCTCGGGGAGCAGTACTCC. It specifies CASSLVGLGEQYS.

This clonotype was counted a few times. The chain joins TRBV10-3 to TRBJ1-5; D might be TRBD1 (6 bases). V was clipped by 0 bases and J by 3 bases, with 15 bases between them. The CDR3 consists of 17 residues. Germline V CDR1 and CDR2: ENHRY, SYGVKD. CDR3 sequence: CAISESNRVPPNQPQHF. For the CDR3, the DNA is TGTGCCATCAGTGAGTCGAACAGGGTACCCCCCAATCAGCCCCAGCATTTT.

With regard to this clonotype: At one end the junction does not follow the germline gene, possibly because of a read error. The chain recombines TRBV14 with TRBJ1-1, with 9 bases aligning to TRBD1. Germline CDR1 and CDR2: SGHDN and FVKESK. There are 15 residues in the CDR3. The CDR3 DNA reads as TGTGCCAGCAGCGCCTCCGGGACAGGGAACGCTGAAGCTTTCTTT. It encodes CASSASGTGNAEAFF.

In regard to this clonotype: Given a much more abundant clone one base away, this may be a read error. The CDR3 is CATSRVPGTESPLHF. The CDR3 bases are TGTGCCACCAGCAGAGTCCCAGGGACAGAGTCACCCCTCCACTTT. V gene TRBV15 combines with J gene TRBJ1-6, with 7 positions matching TRBD1. J lost 10 bases, V lost 1 base, and 7 bases had no gene match. The CDR3 is 15 amino acids. Looked up from germline, CDR1 is LNHNV and CDR2 is YYDKDF (reference sequence).

This sequence joins TRBV28 and TRBJ1-1, with 8 positions matching TRBD1. The CDR3 runs 14 residues. Looked up from germline, CDR1 is MDHEN and CDR2 is SYDVKM. Trimming took 1 base from V and 5 from J; bases not matched to a gene: 3. Here the CDR3 DNA reads TGTGCCAGCAGTTTATCCGACAGGGGTACTGAAGCTTTCTTT. Translated: CASSLSDRGTEAFF.

The chain recombines TRBV5-4 with TRBJ2-5; D not resolved. V lost 2 bases, J lost 5 bases, and 16 bases lay in between. CDR1 is SGHNT and CDR2 is YYREEE in the germline V gene (reference sequence). The length of the CDR3 is 15 residues. This CDR3 is CASSLGPQAEETQYF. DNA for the CDR3: TGTGCCAGCAGCTTAGGCCCGCAGGCCGAGGAGACCCAGTACTTC.

By sample fraction, this clonotype is medium-sized. This chain links TRBV20-1 with TRBJ1-2, with 11 positions matching TRBD1. This CDR3 has 13 amino acids. The junction had 7 bases not matched to a gene; V was cut back by 6 bases and J by 7 bases. Germline V CDR1 and CDR2: DFQATT, SNEGSKA (reference sequence). The CDR3 spells CSASGTGGSGYTF. The CDR3, as DNA: TGCAGTGCAAGCGGGACAGGGGGAAGTGGCTACACCTTC.

This clonotype was counted only a few times. This chain uses TRBV6-4 with TRBJ2-1; 9 nucleotides align to TRBD2. Germline CDR1 reads MRHNA; CDR2 reads SNTAGT. Losses at the gene ends were 2 bases for V and 6 bases for J; bases not matched to a gene: 5. CDR3 length: 15 residues. The DNA for the CDR3 is TGTGCCAGCAGTGACCGCGGGGGGGATACCAATGAGCAGTTCTTC. Amino acid sequence: CASSDRGGDTNEQFF.

The V call is TRBV7-9, the J call TRBJ1-3; D not certain. CDR3 length: 13 amino acids. Trimming shortened V by 1 base and J by 7 bases, and 8 bases separated the two germline ends. Per the germline V gene, CDR1 is SEHNR and CDR2 is FQNEAQ (reference sequence). The DNA of the CDR3 is TGTGCCAGCAGCTTAGGAGGGTGGAACACCATATATTTT. It encodes CASSLGGWNTIYF.

This clonotype occurred a few times. The chain recombines TRBV6-1 with TRBJ2-1, with 10 bases aligning to TRBD1. Trimming cost V 6 bases and J 5 bases; bases outside gene matches: 4. In germline, CDR1 is MNHNS, CDR2 SASEGT. The length of the CDR3 is 14 residues. CDR3 sequence: CASSQGQGNNEQFF. In DNA form, the CDR3 reads TGTGCCAGCAGCCAGGGACAGGGGAACAATGAGCAGTTCTTC.

V gene TRBV12-3 or TRBV12-4 combines with J gene TRBJ1-2; possible D gene TRBD1, 6 bases. The CDR3 covers 16 residues. Trimming cost V 4 bases and J 0 bases, with 15 bases left between them. Here the CDR3 DNA reads TGTGCCAGCAGTTCAAAAGGGGGTATATCTAACTATGGCTACACCTTC. This gives the protein CASSSKGGISNYGYTF.

Regarding this clonotype: One base away lies a much larger clone, so this may be a sequencing read error. The chain uses TRBV6-1 and TRBJ1-5; tentatively, D is TRBD1 (5 bases). The V gene lost 7 bases and the J gene lost 5 bases, with 12 bases spanning the gap. The CDR3 contains 13 residues. Germline assignment: CDR1 MNHNS and CDR2 SASEGT. Written as DNA, the CDR3 is TGTGCCAGCAAGAGGGGTTGCGATCAGCCCCAGCATTTT. This codes for CASKRGCDQPQHF.

The chain carries TRBV20-1 and TRBJ2-6; D is ambiguous. The CDR3 runs 14 residues. Germline loops: CDR1 DFQATT, CDR2 SNEGSKA (reference sequence). Deletions cut 4 bases from V and 0 bases from J, with 7 bases between. CDR3 DNA sequence: TGCAGTGCTAACTCTCACTCTGGGGCCAACGTCCTGACTTTC. This sequence encodes CSANSHSGANVLTF.